One sample yielded the 2 T cell receptor beta chains listed below, sequenced in a study of control samples from healthy donors and cancer patients. Repertoires were generated with immunoSEQ multiplex PCR, while TCRdb's copy carries only in-frame clones and drops some. The repertoire holds 170,000 or so clones, with approximately 91% as singletons. Sequencing used blood. These receptors all come from a middle-aged woman in good health.

This rearrangement joins TRBV5-1 to TRBJ1-3; weak D call: TRBD1 (6 bases). Germline V lookup: CDR1 SGHRS, CDR2 YFSETQ. The V gene lost 5 bases and the J gene lost 0 bases, with 12 bases spanning the gap. This CDR3 has 15 amino acids. The CDR3 protein is CASSRDTSSGNTIYF. Written as DNA, the CDR3 is TGCGCCAGCAGTCGGGACACAAGCTCTGGAAACACCATATATTTT. The variable domain in full, completed from reference TRBV5-1 and TRBJ1-3, reads KAGVTQTPRYLIKTRGQQVTLSCSPISGHRSVSWYQQTPGQGLQFLFEYFSETQRNKGNFPGRFSGRQFSNSRSEMNVSTLELGDSALYLCASSRDTSSGNTIYFGEGSWLTVV.

The chain joins TRBV14 to TRBJ2-7, with D hard to call. The CDR3 totals 15 residues. Germline CDR1 and CDR2: SGHDN and FVKESK. Between the trimmed V and J ends, which lost 2 bases and 5 bases, there was a span of 16 bases. CDR3 in amino acids: CASSQQTGRRDEQYF. As DNA, the CDR3 is TGTGCCAGCAGCCAACAGACCGGGCGACGGGACGAGCAGTACTTC.